This TCR beta chain is from a study of T cells after yellow fever vaccination. The germline gives CDR1 MNHEY, CDR2 SMNVEV (reference sequence). This CDR3 comprises 16 residues. The trim removed 6 bases at V and 5 bases at J, leaving 12 bases unmatched. The 5'RACE template-switching step produced TCR cDNA and added a universal primer site and UMIs. Using its own MiXCR run on the 5' RACE reads, TCRdb lists one record per CDR3 protein. Among more than 65,000 distinct CDR3 sequences, roughly 7% were seen once, and the ten largest hold roughly 29%. Study results and caveats: Post-booster repertoires again held most primary-vaccination clones (roughly 96% CD4, over 80% CD8). A secondary response was less intense yet reached its peak sooner, at day 5 versus 15.

A note on this clonotype: The antigen is undetermined.

This chain connects TRBV27 to TRBJ2-3; 9 nucleotides agree with TRBD2. This receptor was obtained from a man between 18 and 29 years old who received the YFV17D yellow fever vaccine. Source: CD8+ T cells sorted from PBMCs, taken 9 to 11 days after the first yellow fever vaccination. Here the CDR3 DNA reads TGTGCCAGCAGCTTCGTAGCTAGCGGGGTACTAGATACGCAGTATTTT. It is translated as CASSFVASGVLDTQYF.